This T cell receptor beta chain stems from a study of molecular identifiers for immune sequencing clone quantification. Study in general: Replicate runs used RNA from about 20,000 or 100,000 naive CD8 cells, which was split five ways into aliquots, and four of those aliquots were then sequenced. Whole-study findings and limits: Detecting spiked Jurkat TCR RNA from one cell among about 910,000 naive cells was reportedly possible.

This clonotype was detected ten times or more. As yet, its antigen is unknown. Using a CD8+CD4-CCR7+CD45RA+ phenotype, naive CD8 T cells were sorted. Via MiXCR, TCRdb re-called the PCR reads, giving one row per CDR3 protein. The data hold more than 35,000 distinct CDR3 sequences, with over 15% observed a single time. Germline V CDR1 and CDR2: MGHRA, YSYEKL. The CDR3 length is 16 residues. The V end lost 3 bases, the J end lost 4 bases, and 16 bases lay between the germline ends. The sequence derives from a human donor in good health. Some libraries in this study had Jurkat cell RNA spiked in. What was sequenced was naive CD8+ T cells from blood, with Jurkat cell RNA spiked in. As for subset: FACS-sorted CD8+CD4-CCR7+CD45RA+ naive T cells. The genes are TRBV4-1 and TRBJ2-1; perhaps D is TRBD1 or TRBD2 (6 bases each). The CDR3 region has the DNA TGCGCCAGCAGCCATGACATGGGGGGCTGGTACAATGAGCAGTTCTTC. This encodes CASSHDMGGWYNEQFF.